These 6 T cell receptor beta chains were sequenced from one sample in a study of T cell responses to AZD1222 COVID-19 vaccine. TCRdb's table, derived via immunoSEQ multiplex PCR, lists solely in-frame clones and lacks some. The sample consists of 150,000 or so clones, approximately 90% of them appearing once. The sample consisted of peripheral blood, taken 28 days after the second AZD1222 dose. These receptors all come from an adult who received the AZD1222 COVID-19 vaccine.

This clone was seen a single time. The chain has TRBV19 and TRBJ1-2; 10 bases match TRBD1. CDR3 length equals 14 residues. Germline CDR1 and CDR2: LNHDA and SQIVND (reference sequence). V dropped 1 base and J dropped 8; count of bases not matched to a gene: 4. This CDR3 reads CASSIAGTGDGYTF. The DNA of the CDR3 is TGTGCCAGTAGTATAGCGGGGACAGGGGACGGCTACACCTTC.

The chain has TRBV6-5 and TRBJ1-1; tentative D call: TRBD1 (6 bases). Germline CDR1 MNHEY, CDR2 SVGAGI. V was clipped by 4 bases and J by 6 bases, with 15 bases between them. The CDR3 is made up of 14 amino acids. As DNA, the CDR3 is TGTGCCAGCAGTTTCTCCCGGGACAACGCTGAAGCTTTCTTT. Amino acids: CASSFSRDNAEAFF.

The chain links TRBV7-6 to TRBJ2-1; no reliable D call. V shed 5 bases and J shed 7 bases, with 9 bases lying between them. The V gene's germline CDR1 is SGHVS and CDR2 FNYEAQ. The CDR3 runs 12 residues. DNA of the CDR3: TGTGCCAGCAGCAAGCGCGCAAATGAGCAGTTCTTC. This encodes CASSKRANEQFF.

This sequence joins TRBV30 and TRBJ2-7; D call uncertain. The CDR3 has 13 amino acids. Trimming shortened V by 0 bases and J by 4 bases, and 10 bases separated the two germline ends. From germline, CDR1 is GTSNPN and CDR2 SVGIG (reference sequence). The CDR3 loop is CAWSVLSTYEQYF. The CDR3 nucleotides are TGTGCCTGGAGTGTACTCAGTACATACGAGCAGTACTTC.

The rearrangement links TRBV6-5 to TRBJ1-5; no clear D. V lost 5 bases, J lost 0 bases, and 5 bases lay in between. The length of the CDR3 is 13 residues. Germline V CDR1 and CDR2: MNHEY, SVGAGI. The CDR3 nucleotides read TGTGCCAGCAGTCGTGATAGCAATCAGCCCCAGCATTTT. This translates into CASSRDSNQPQHF.

The rearrangement uses TRBV10-3 and TRBJ1-6; D uncertain. The germline V gene encodes CDR1 ENHRY and CDR2 SYGVKD. The V end lost 7 bases, the J end lost 5 bases, and 12 bases lay between the germline ends. This CDR3 is 14 amino acids long. CDR3 residues: CAIKRGPHNSPLHF. CDR3 nucleotides: TGTGCCATCAAACGAGGGCCACATAATTCACCCCTCCACTTT.